This T cell receptor beta chain emerged from a study of cytomegalovirus exposure and HLA in healthy donors. Looking at the study overall: A later analysis reported the 100 to 150 validation repertoires used the same platform as the 666 first-cohort repertoires.

Findings and limits, study-wide: Subsequent analysis showed first-cohort TCR clusters tending to co-occur in over a hundred validation repertoires. The study labeled about 160 TCR beta chains cytomegalovirus-associated.

Profiled with immunoSEQ multiplex PCR; TCRdb holds only in-frame clones, not every one. The table has about 150,000 clones, less than 90% seen once. V shed 5 bases, J shed 0 bases, and the junction held 6 bases outside the gene matches. This CDR3 region has 17 residues. Germline V gives CDR1 SGHAT, CDR2 FQDESV (reference sequence). The donors were part of the 120-subject validation cohort, which stood apart from the approximately 630-subject first cohort. A note on this clone: Its antigen is still unknown.

The sample comprised PBMCs. The clonotype was recovered from a woman under 30 in good health and CMV-seropositive. V usage is TRBV11-1 and J usage is TRBJ2-6; 8 nucleotides align to TRBD1. This CDR3 reads CASSPRQGNSGANVLTF. CDR3 DNA: TGTGCCAGCAGCCCACGACAGGGGAACTCTGGGGCCAACGTCCTGACTTTC.